This entry features one T cell receptor beta chain sequence. This record comes from a study of blood T cell repertoires in COVID-19. For the study at large: COVID-19 samples, acute and convalescent, were from the United States, Italy and Spain. Sources were T cells, B-cell-depleted T cells, or PBMCs; the material itself was cDNA or gDNA.

The CDR3 loop spans 14 amino acids. Trimming took 4 bases from V and 4 from J, leaving 13 bases between them. Germline CDR1 is SNHLY and CDR2 is FYNNEI. Study processing details: Estimates of nucleated cell counts were drawn from the amplification of reference gene primers. Some clones are missing from TCRdb's copy, which holds only in-frame ones; the method was immunoSEQ multiplex PCR. For V, J and clone size, that table is used; D and trimming come from the DNA. The table records roughly 100,000 clones, roughly 80% of them present only once. Input material: peripheral blood. The TCR was taken from a human donor in a cohort sampled during active COVID-19. The chain recombines TRBV2 with TRBJ1-2; possible D gene TRBD1, 6 bases. CDR3: CASSGDLGGYGYTF. DNA for the CDR3: TGTGCCAGCAGTGGGGATTTAGGGGGCTATGGCTACACCTTC.